The present entry profiles one TCR beta chain with its context. The PCR had 60 Vbeta and 13 Jbeta primers. The method was immunoSEQ multiplex PCR; TCRdb's version includes in-frame clones alone and lacks a portion of them. The sample includes approximately 190,000 clones, about 77% seen only once; the top ten take approximately 6%. V lost 2 bases and J lost 2, with 13 bases in between. Germline assignment: CDR1 SGHNT and CDR2 YYREEE (reference sequence). This CDR3 has 16 amino acids. The sample originates from a study of cytomegalovirus exposure and HLA in healthy donors. Sample: PBMCs. The chain employs TRBV5-4 and TRBJ2-2; weak D call: TRBD2 (7 bases). The TCR originated in a woman in her 30s in good health and CMV-seropositive. The CDR3 DNA sequence: TGTGCCAGCAGCTTTTGGGGGGGGCGCAACACCGGGGAGCTGTTTTTT. Its protein product is CASSFWGGRNTGELFF.